These 3 T cell receptor beta chains were all obtained from the same sample, sequenced in a study of regulatory T cells in long-lasting Graves disease. Arm-PCR of CDR3 regions and iRepertoire HTBI primers were used to build TCR beta libraries. Each CDR3 protein gets one entry after TCRdb re-called the multiplex PCR reads with MiXCR. The sample consists of about 430,000 distinct CDR3 sequences, over 14% of them appearing once. Indicated time point: newly diagnosed GD, antithyroid drugs for less than 3 months. From RNA extracted from PBMCs, the TCR library was made. These sequences were also reported in another study, on T cells in Graves' hyperthyroidism and ophthalmopathy.

Sequencing used peripheral blood mononuclear cells (PBMCs), obtained at new diagnosis, from a patient treated with antithyroid drugs. These TCRs come from a woman aged 40 to 50 with Graves disease.

In this sample, this clonotype turned up many times. The chain joins TRBV10-3 to TRBJ1-5, with D tentatively TRBD1 (5 bases). Trimming took off 2 bases at V and 1 base at J, with 9 bases between the two ends. The germline gives CDR1 ENHRY, CDR2 SYGVKD. The CDR3 has 15 residues. The CDR3, as DNA: TGTGCCATCAGTGAGGGTGGGGACAGCAATCAGCCCCAGCATTTT. This encodes CAISEGGDSNQPQHF.

The gene calls are TRBV6-1 and TRBJ2-7; TRBD1 matches at 9 bases. The CDR3 extends over 14 amino acids. The trim removed 4 bases at V and 4 bases at J, leaving 5 bases unmatched. Germline V lookup: CDR1 MNHNS, CDR2 SASEGT. In DNA, the CDR3 is TGTGCCAGCAGTGGAGAGACAGGGGGGTACGAGCAGTACTTC. Translated, it gives CASSGETGGYEQYF.

At least ten counts were recorded for this clonotype. The chain links TRBV19 to TRBJ2-7, with D perhaps matching TRBD2 (6 bases). The CDR3 is made up of 15 amino acids. Germline-derived CDR1 and CDR2 are LNHDA and SQIVND (reference sequence). The ends were cut back, 3 bases at V and 3 bases at J, with 15 bases in the middle. The DNA of the CDR3 is TGTGCCAGTAGTATCTCGGGGCGGGATTACTACGAGCAGTACTTC. Translating gives CASSISGRDYYEQYF. Based on the CDR3 plus reference TRBV19 and TRBJ2-7, the full variable domain is DGGITQSPKYLFRKEGQNVTLSCEQNLNHDAMYWYRQDPGQGLRLIYYSQIVNDFQKGDIAEGYSVSREKKESFPLTVTSAQKNPTAFYLCASSISGRDYYEQYFGPGTRLTVT.